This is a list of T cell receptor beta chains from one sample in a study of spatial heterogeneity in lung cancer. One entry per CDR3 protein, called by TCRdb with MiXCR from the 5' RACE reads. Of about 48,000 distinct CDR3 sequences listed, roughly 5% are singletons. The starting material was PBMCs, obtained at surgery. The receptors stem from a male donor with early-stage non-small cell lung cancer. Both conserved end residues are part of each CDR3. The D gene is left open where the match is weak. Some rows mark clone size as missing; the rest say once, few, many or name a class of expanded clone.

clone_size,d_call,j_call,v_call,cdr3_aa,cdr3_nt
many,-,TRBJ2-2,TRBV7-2,CASSLWARATGELFF,TGTGCCAGCAGCTTATGGGCGAGGGCAACTGGGGAGCTGTTTTTT
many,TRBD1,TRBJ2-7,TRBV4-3,CASSIRQGSGYEQYF,TGCGCCAGCAGTATAAGACAGGGTAGTGGCTACGAGCAGTACTTC
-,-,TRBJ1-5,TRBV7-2,CASGVLGEASNQPQHF,TGTGCCAGCGGGGTTTTGGGGGAGGCGAGCAATCAGCCCCAGCATTTT
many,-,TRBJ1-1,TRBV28,CASRSQNTEAFF,TGTGCCAGCAGATCACAGAACACTGAAGCTTTCTTT
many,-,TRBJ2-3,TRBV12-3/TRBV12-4,CASSARASYSDTQYF,TGTGCCAGCAGTGCCCGGGCCTCTTATTCAGATACGCAGTATTTT
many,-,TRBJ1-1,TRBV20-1,CSAREKNTEAFF,TGCAGTGCTAGAGAAAAGAACACTGAAGCTTTCTTT
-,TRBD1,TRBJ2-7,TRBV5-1,CASSYQTGSAYEQYF,TGCGCCAGCAGCTACCAGACAGGGTCCGCCTACGAGCAGTACTTC
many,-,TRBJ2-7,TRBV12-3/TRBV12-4,CASSLSSGSSYEQYF,TGTGCCAGCAGTTTGTCCTCCGGGAGCTCCTACGAGCAGTACTTC
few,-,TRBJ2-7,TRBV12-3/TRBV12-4,CASSLRGRGLYEQYF,TGTGCCAGCAGTTTACGGGGGCGAGGCCTCTACGAGCAGTACTTC
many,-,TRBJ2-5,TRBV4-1,CASIPRDDQETQYF,TGCGCCAGCATCCCCCGGGACGACCAAGAGACCCAGTACTTC
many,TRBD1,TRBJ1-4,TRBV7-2,CASSAQGAIEKLFF,TGTGCCAGCAGCGCACAGGGGGCGATTGAAAAACTGTTTTTT
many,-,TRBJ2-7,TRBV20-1,CSARDFSLVAGAYEQYF,TGCAGTGCTAGAGATTTTAGTTTGGTGGCAGGGGCCTACGAGCAGTACTTC
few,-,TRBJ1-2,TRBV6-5,CASSYGGDYGYTF,TGTGCCAGCAGTTATGGGGGCGACTATGGCTACACCTTC
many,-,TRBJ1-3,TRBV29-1,CSARQSSGNTIYF,TGCAGCGCAAGACAGAGCTCTGGAAACACCATATATTTT
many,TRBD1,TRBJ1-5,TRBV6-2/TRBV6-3,CASSPTGRMGNQPQHF,TGTGCCAGCAGCCCGACAGGGCGGATGGGCAATCAGCCCCAGCATTTT
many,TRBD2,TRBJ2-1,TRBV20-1,CSARVPGGFYNEQFF,TGCAGTGCTAGAGTGCCGGGAGGCTTTTACAATGAGCAGTTCTTC
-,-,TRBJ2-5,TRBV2,CASSVQNPQETQYF,TGTGCCAGCAGTGTACAGAACCCCCAAGAGACCCAGTACTTC
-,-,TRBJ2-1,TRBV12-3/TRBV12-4,CASSSRGFAFF,TGTGCCAGCAGTTCCCGAGGATTCGCCTTCTTC
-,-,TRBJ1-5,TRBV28,CASGRATATNQPQHF,TGTGCCAGCGGCCGTGCGACAGCTACCAATCAGCCCCAGCATTTT
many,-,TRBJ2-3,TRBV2,CASSAVGVADTQYF,TGTGCCAGCAGCGCTGTTGGTGTTGCAGATACGCAGTATTTT
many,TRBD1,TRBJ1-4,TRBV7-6,CASSFAPGQGDEKLFF,TGTGCCAGCAGCTTCGCTCCGGGACAGGGAGATGAAAAACTGTTTTTT
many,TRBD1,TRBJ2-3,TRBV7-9,CASSLRTGRSSTDTQYF,TGTGCCAGCAGCCTACGGACAGGACGCTCTAGCACAGATACGCAGTATTTT
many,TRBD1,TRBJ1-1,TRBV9,CASSQGQFTEAFF,TGTGCCAGCAGCCAGGGACAGTTCACTGAAGCTTTCTTT
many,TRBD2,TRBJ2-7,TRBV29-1,CSVEGSGRDEQYF,TGCAGCGTTGAAGGTAGCGGGAGAGACGAGCAGTACTTC
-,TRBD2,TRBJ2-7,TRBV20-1,CSARDRSGSHEQYF,TGCAGTGCTAGAGATAGGAGCGGGAGCCACGAGCAGTACTTC
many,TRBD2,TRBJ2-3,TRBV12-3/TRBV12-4,CASRSGRGDTQYF,TGTGCCAGCAGAAGCGGGAGGGGAGATACGCAGTATTTT
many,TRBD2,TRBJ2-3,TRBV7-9,CASTSKSLAGDTDTQYF,TGTGCCAGCACCTCAAAATCCCTAGCGGGAGATACAGATACGCAGTATTTT
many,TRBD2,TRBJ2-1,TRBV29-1,CSVGGGASYNEQFF,TGCAGCGTTGGGGGAGGGGCGAGCTACAATGAGCAGTTCTTC
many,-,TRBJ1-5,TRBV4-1,CASSQSGGNQPQHF,TGCGCCAGCAGCCAATCCGGGGGGAATCAGCCCCAGCATTTT
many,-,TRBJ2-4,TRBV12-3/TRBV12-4,CASSERFLGANIQYF,TGTGCCAGCAGCGAGAGGTTCCTTGGAGCAAACATTCAGTACTTC
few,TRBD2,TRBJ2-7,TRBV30,CAWSAGLADSYEQYF,TGTGCCTGGAGTGCAGGACTAGCGGATTCCTACGAGCAGTACTTC
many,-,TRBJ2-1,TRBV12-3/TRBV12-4,CASSLTQDLNEQFF,TGTGCCAGCAGTTTAACCCAAGACCTCAATGAGCAGTTCTTC
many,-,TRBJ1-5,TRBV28,CASSLSPRDIYFGNQPQHF,TGTGCCAGCAGTCTCTCTCCTCGGGACATCTACTTTGGCAATCAGCCCCAGCATTTT
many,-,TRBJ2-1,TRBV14,CASTPKRVGEQFF,TGTGCCAGCACTCCGAAGAGGGTCGGTGAGCAGTTCTTC
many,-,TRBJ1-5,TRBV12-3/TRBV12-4,CASRREGGNQPQHF,TGTGCCAGCAGACGAGAGGGTGGCAATCAGCCCCAGCATTTT
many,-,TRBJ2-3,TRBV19,CASRGGAYGTDTQYF,TGTGCCAGTAGAGGGGGGGCTTACGGCACAGATACGCAGTATTTT
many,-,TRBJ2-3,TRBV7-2,CASSRIGDTQYF,TGTGCCAGCAGCCGAATTGGAGATACGCAGTATTTT
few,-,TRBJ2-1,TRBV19,CASTADRSSYEQFF,TGTGCCAGTACAGCGGACCGCTCGAGCTATGAGCAGTTCTTC
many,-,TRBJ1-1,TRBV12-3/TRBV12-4,CASRSGTPNTEAFF,TGTGCCAGCAGATCCGGGACACCGAACACTGAAGCTTTCTTT
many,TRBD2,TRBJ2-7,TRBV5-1,CASSHGTSGTYEQYF,TGCGCCAGCAGCCACGGGACTAGCGGGACGTACGAGCAGTACTTC
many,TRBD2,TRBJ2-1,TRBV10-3,CAVRRTSGMNEQFF,TGTGCCGTTCGGAGAACTAGCGGGATGAATGAGCAGTTCTTC
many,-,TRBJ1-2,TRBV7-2,CASTPQGANYGYTF,TGTGCCAGCACCCCACAGGGAGCGAACTATGGCTACACCTTC
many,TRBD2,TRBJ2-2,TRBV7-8,CASSQGLAGSTGELFF,TGTGCCAGCAGCCAAGGACTAGCGGGAAGCACCGGGGAGCTGTTTTTT
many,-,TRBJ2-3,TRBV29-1,CSVGGHERTDTQYF,TGCAGCGTTGGGGGACATGAGAGAACAGATACGCAGTATTTT
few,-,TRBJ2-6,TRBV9,CASSPGPLGANVLTF,TGTGCCAGCAGCCCCGGTCCTCTGGGGGCCAACGTCCTGACTTTC
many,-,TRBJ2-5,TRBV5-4,CASSSSRDETQYF,TGTGCCAGCAGCTCAAGCAGGGACGAGACCCAGTACTTC